Listed below are T cell receptor beta chains from one sample, sequenced in a study of blood T cell repertoires in COVID-19. The protocol was immunoSEQ multiplex PCR, while the TCRdb copy is restricted to in-frame clones and leaves out a portion. The sample consists of a few hundred thousand clones, around 86% of them appearing once. The specimen sequenced was PBMCs or T cells enriched from blood (not recorded which). The receptors shown here come from a woman in her forties or fifties who had recovered from COVID-19. Each CDR3 is given without its conserved first and last residue. Each record gives: CDR3 protein, J gene, CDR3 length, V gene.

CDR3: ASSLSNRRGQPQH
J: TRBJ1-5
length: 13
V: TRBV27

CDR3: ASSLGTAGDEQY
J: TRBJ2-7
length: 12
V: TRBV11-1

CDR3: ASSQEWQGTNYGYT
J: TRBJ1-2
length: 14
V: TRBV4-3

CDR3: ASSERDRLGSPQH
J: TRBJ1-5
length: 13
V: TRBV6-1

CDR3: ASSVIAGGQDTQY
J: TRBJ2-3
length: 13
V: TRBV9

CDR3: ASSWTSGTYEQY
J: TRBJ2-7
length: 12
V: TRBV7-2

CDR3: ASSAGTGSSGNTIY
J: TRBJ1-3
length: 14
V: TRBV2

CDR3: ASSIGPGTGGDTQY
J: TRBJ2-3
length: 14
V: TRBV19

CDR3: ASRKGTGANTEAF
J: TRBJ1-1
length: 13
V: TRBV2

CDR3: SGVQRHRGEQF
J: TRBJ2-1
length: 11
V: TRBV29-1

CDR3: ASSPGQGYFAEAF
J: TRBJ1-1
length: 13
V: TRBV4-3

CDR3: ASSRESVAGALGRNNEQF
J: TRBJ2-1
length: 18
V: TRBV19

CDR3: AWTTRLDTEAF
J: TRBJ1-1
length: 11
V: TRBV30

CDR3: ASSDPGGSPLH
J: TRBJ1-6
length: 11
V: TRBV25-1